This T cell receptor beta chain was profiled in a study of CD8+ T cells in alopecia areata. Whole-study results and caveats: Scalp repertoires also include resident alphabeta T cells from normal skin.

The CDR3 spans 12 residues. V dropped 5 bases and J dropped 3 bases, with 5 bases sitting between them. The V gene's germline CDR1 is SGHAT and CDR2 FQNNGV. From alopecia areata patients, lesional scalp punch biopsies and peripheral blood were collected. Extracted RNA was reverse transcribed, and the resulting cDNA served as sequencing template. Sequencing was performed with immunoSEQ multiplex PCR; in TCRdb, only in-frame clones are kept and a portion is missing. The sample yields over 200,000 clones, around 62% seen once. Details on this clone: What it binds is not known.

The specimen comprised CD4+ T cells sorted from blood, sampled at week 0. The chain uses TRBV11-2 and TRBJ1-3; the D is unclear. The sequence derives from a human donor with alopecia areata. CDR3 nucleotide sequence: TGTGCCAGCAGCAGAAATGGAAACACCATATATTTT. It codes for CASSRNGNTIYF. The full variable domain, with the rest looked up from reference TRBV11-2 and TRBJ1-3, is EAGVAQSPRYKIIEKRQSVAFWCNPISGHATLYWYQQILGQGPKLLIQFQNNGVVDDSQLPKDRFSAERLKGVDSTLKIQPAKLEDSAVYLCASSRNGNTIYFGEGSWLTVV.